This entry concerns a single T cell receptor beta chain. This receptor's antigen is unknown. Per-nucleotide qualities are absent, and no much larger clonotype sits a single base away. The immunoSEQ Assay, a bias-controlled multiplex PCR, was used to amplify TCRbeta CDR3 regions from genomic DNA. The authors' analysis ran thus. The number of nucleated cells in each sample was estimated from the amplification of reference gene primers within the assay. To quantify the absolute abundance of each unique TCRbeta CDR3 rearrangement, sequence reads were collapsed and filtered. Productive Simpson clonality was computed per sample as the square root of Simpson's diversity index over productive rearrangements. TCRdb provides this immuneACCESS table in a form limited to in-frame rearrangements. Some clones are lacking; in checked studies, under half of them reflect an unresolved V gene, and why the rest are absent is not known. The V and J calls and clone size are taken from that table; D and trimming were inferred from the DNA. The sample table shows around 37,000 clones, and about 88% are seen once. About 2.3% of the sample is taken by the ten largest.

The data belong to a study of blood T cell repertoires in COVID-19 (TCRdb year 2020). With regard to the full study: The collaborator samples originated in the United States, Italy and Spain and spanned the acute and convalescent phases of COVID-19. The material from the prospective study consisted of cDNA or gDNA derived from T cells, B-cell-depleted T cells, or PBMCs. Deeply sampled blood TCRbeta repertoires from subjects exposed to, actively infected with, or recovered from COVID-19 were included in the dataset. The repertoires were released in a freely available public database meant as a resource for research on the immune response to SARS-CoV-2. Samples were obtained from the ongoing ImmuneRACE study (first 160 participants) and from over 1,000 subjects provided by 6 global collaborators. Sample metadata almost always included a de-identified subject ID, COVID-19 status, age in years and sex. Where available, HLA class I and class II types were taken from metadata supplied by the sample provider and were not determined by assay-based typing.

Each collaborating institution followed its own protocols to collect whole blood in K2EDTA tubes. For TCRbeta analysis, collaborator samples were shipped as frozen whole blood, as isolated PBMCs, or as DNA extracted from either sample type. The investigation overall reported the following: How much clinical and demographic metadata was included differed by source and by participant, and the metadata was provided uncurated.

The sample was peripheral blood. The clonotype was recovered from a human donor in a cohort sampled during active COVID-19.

The CDR3 protein: CASSPQGRTGELFF. The DNA reads as follows: TGCGCCAGCAGCCCGCAGGGGCGTACCGGGGAGCTGTTTTTT. The sequence joins TRBV5-1 to TRBJ2-2; D gene: possibly TRBD1, on 6 matching bases. V lost 4 bases and J lost 5 bases; the stretch between them is 12 bases long. Based on the germline V gene, the CDR1 and CDR2 sequences are SGHRS and YFSETQ. The CDR3 goes from the cysteine to the phenylalanine over 14 residues. The kept DNA is CDR3 alone, 42 bases in frame from the first base.